The 4 T cell receptor beta chains reported below all come from one sample, sequenced in a study of blood T cell repertoires in COVID-19. Assay: immunoSEQ multiplex PCR; the TCRdb copy retains only in-frame clones and omits some. The table has 45,000 to 50,000 clones, approximately 90% seen once; the top ten hold around a tenth. Sequences were obtained from peripheral blood. All receptors derive from a man in his forties or fifties with active COVID-19.

The chain carries TRBV18 and TRBJ2-2; possible D gene TRBD2, 5 bases. The V end lost 2 bases, the J end lost 6 bases, and 13 bases lay between the germline ends. The germline CDR1 and CDR2 sequences are KGHSH and LQKENI. This CDR3 spans 15 amino acids. The CDR3 coding sequence is TGTGCCAGCTCACCAATTACAGAGGGTTCCGGGGAGCTGTTTTTT. This sequence encodes CASSPITEGSGELFF. Full variable domain (remainder filled in from reference TRBV18 and TRBJ2-2): NAGVMQNPRHLVRRRGQEARLRCSPMKGHSHVYWYRQLPEEGLKFMVYLQKENIIDESGMPKERFSAEFPKEGPSILRIQQVVRGDSAAYFCASSPITEGSGELFFGEGSRLTVL.

This chain links TRBV7-2 with TRBJ2-7, with a weak D call TRBD2 (7 bases). Germline CDR1 SGHTA, CDR2 FQGNSA. The CDR3 covers 15 residues. Between the trimmed V and J ends, which lost 1 base and 4 bases, there was a span of 14 bases. The CDR3 DNA reads TGTGCCAGCAGCTTAGAGTTGGGGGGGCAGTACGAGCAGTACTTC. As protein: CASSLELGGQYEQYF.

The chain is built from TRBV29-1 and TRBJ2-7; TRBD1 matches 7 bases. The CDR3 length is 13 residues. V shed 5 bases and J 1 base; nucleotides not matched to a gene: 5. The germline V gene has CDR1 SQVTM and CDR2 ANQGSEA. CDR3 coding DNA: TGCAGCGTTTTTGCACAGGGGTCCTACGAGCAGTACTTC. It codes for CSVFAQGSYEQYF.

J is TRBJ2-5 and V is TRBV4-2; TRBD2 matches 16 bases. Per germline, CDR1 LGHNA and CDR2 YNFKEQ. The V gene end was trimmed by 3 bases and the J gene end by 4 bases; junction bases not matched to a gene: 5. The CDR3 has 17 amino acids. The CDR3 is CASSHAGTSGRGETQYF. CDR3 coding DNA: TGTGCCAGCAGCCATGCCGGGACTAGCGGGAGGGGAGAGACCCAGTACTTC.